A selection of T cell receptor beta chains follows, all from one sample in a study of blood T cell repertoires in COVID-19. TCRdb keeps only in-frame clones here, not all; method: immunoSEQ multiplex PCR. Here the sample spans approximately 73,000 clones, about 91% being singletons. Source material: peripheral blood. Every receptor here comes from a man older than 75 with acute or convalescent COVID-19. CDR3s include the opening cysteine and the closing phenylalanine or tryptophan. A D gene is named only where the DNA matches it firmly. Size is stated for part of the rows, as once, few or many counts, or as a class when the clone is expanded.

d_call	v_call	j_call	clone_size	cdr3_nt	cdr3_aa
TRBD2	TRBV5-1	TRBJ2-5	.	TGCGCCAGCAGCTGGACTAGCGGGCCCCAAGAGACCCAGTACTTC	CASSWTSGPQETQYF
TRBD1	TRBV29-1	TRBJ1-1	.	TGCAGCGTTGGATACAGGGGAGACACTGAAGCTTTCTTT	CSVGYRGDTEAFF
TRBD1	TRBV3-1/TRBV3-2	TRBJ1-4	.	TGTGCCAGCAGCCTCGGGGACAGGGTTCCTGAAAAACTGTTTTTT	CASSLGDRVPEKLFF
.	TRBV10-3	TRBJ2-7	.	TGTGCCATCAGTGAGTCGAAGGGTGGGGGGATTAGCCACGAGCAGTACTTC	CAISESKGGGISHEQYF
TRBD2	TRBV30	TRBJ2-1	.	TGTGCCTGGAAAACTAGCGGGAGGGTAAATGAGCAGTTCTTC	CAWKTSGRVNEQFF
TRBD1	TRBV23-1	TRBJ1-1	.	TGCGCCAGCAGTCTTTGGGACAGGAAAAATGAAGCTTTCTTT	CASSLWDRKNEAFF
.	TRBV27	TRBJ2-2	.	TGTGCCAGCAGTTTATTAGGCGGGCGGAACACCGGGGAGCTGTTTTTT	CASSLLGGRNTGELFF
.	TRBV12-5	TRBJ2-1	.	TGTGCTAGTGGTTCGCAGGGTTCCTACAATGAGCAGTTCTTC	CASGSQGSYNEQFF
.	TRBV18	TRBJ2-5	.	TGTGCCAGCTCACCATCGGTCCTTGCGGGAGAGACCCAGTACTTC	CASSPSVLAGETQYF
.	TRBV11-2	TRBJ2-1	.	TGTGCCAGCAGCCAGGACTGGTCAGGGGGGTGGTTCTTC	CASSQDWSGGWFF
.	TRBV6-5	TRBJ1-5	.	TGTGCCAGCAGCGTGAGCAATCAGCCCCAGCATTTT	CASSVSNQPQHF
.	TRBV25-1	TRBJ2-4	.	TGTGCCAGCAGTGCGGGAAACATTCAGTACTTC	CASSAGNIQYF
TRBD1	TRBV5-1	TRBJ2-5	.	TGCGCCAGCAGCTTGGGACAGGGGGCTGAGACCCAGTACTTC	CASSLGQGAETQYF
TRBD2	TRBV19	TRBJ2-2	.	TGTGCCAGTAGTCTCACAGGACTAGCGGGAAACACCGGGGAGCTGTTTTTT	CASSLTGLAGNTGELFF
TRBD1	TRBV9	TRBJ2-2	.	TGTGCCAGCAGCCCTACCCCAAGGGACAGGGGGCCTGCCGGGGAGCTGTTTTTT	CASSPTPRDRGPAGELFF
TRBD2	TRBV6-6	TRBJ2-5	.	TGTGCCAGCTCCGATGGGGGGGCCCAGTACTTC	CASSDGGAQYF
TRBD1	TRBV10-1	TRBJ1-2	few	TGCGCCAGCAGTCCCCGACAGGGACATGGCTACACCTTC	CASSPRQGHGYTF
TRBD1	TRBV10-3	TRBJ1-4	.	TGTGCCTCTGGGGGGGACAGGGAAAAACTGTTTTTT	CASGGDREKLFF
.	TRBV2	TRBJ1-5	.	TGTGCCAGCAGTGAAGGACAGGCTGAAAATCAGCCCCAGCATTTT	CASSEGQAENQPQHF
.	TRBV4-1	TRBJ2-7	few	TGCGCCAGCAGCCGCGGGACCGAGCAGTTAAGACGTTTTGACGAGCAGTACTTC	CASSRGTEQLRRFDEQYF
TRBD1	TRBV10-3	TRBJ2-7	.	TGTGCCATCAAACCGACAGGGGGTGATTTCTACGAGCAGTACTTC	CAIKPTGGDFYEQYF
.	TRBV5-1	TRBJ1-1	.	TGCGCCAGCAGCTTCACTCTCCAGAACACTGAAGCTTTCTTT	CASSFTLQNTEAFF
.	TRBV7-6	TRBJ1-2	.	TGTGCCAGCAGCTTAGGCCAGGGTGGTGGCTACACCTTC	CASSLGQGGGYTF
.	TRBV7-9	TRBJ2-1	.	TGTGCCAGCAGCTTAACGGGTGAAGCGGGCAATGAGCAGTTCTTC	CASSLTGEAGNEQFF
TRBD2	TRBV5-1	TRBJ2-2	.	TGCGCCAGCAGCTTGGTCGCGGGGGGTCCGGGCTCCGGGGAGCTGTTTTTT	CASSLVAGGPGSGELFF
TRBD1	TRBV11-2	TRBJ2-1	.	TGTGCCAGCAGCTTGGACAGGGTGGTGGGAAATGAGCAGTTCTTC	CASSLDRVVGNEQFF
.	TRBV30	TRBJ1-4	.	TGTGCCTCGAGCGGGGAATTTGAAAAACTGTTTTTT	CASSGEFEKLFF
TRBD1	TRBV19	TRBJ2-2	.	TGTGCCAGTAGTGCAGAACAGGGGCGCGGCGGGGAGCTGTTTTTT	CASSAEQGRGGELFF
TRBD1	TRBV28	TRBJ1-2	.	TGTGCCAGCATCCCGGGGGCAGGGGGTTATCGAGGCTATGGCTACACCTTC	CASIPGAGGYRGYGYTF
.	TRBV19	TRBJ2-2	.	TGTGCCAGTAGTACCCCCCCAGCGGTGAAGACCGGGGAGCTGTTTTTT	CASSTPPAVKTGELFF
TRBD1	TRBV6-5	TRBJ1-1	.	TGTGCCAGCAGTTACGCAGGGGGCGCTACTGAAGCTTTCTTT	CASSYAGGATEAFF
TRBD2	TRBV9	TRBJ2-3	.	TGTGCCAGCAGCGTGAGCGGGAGAGACTCAGATACGCAGTATTTT	CASSVSGRDSDTQYF
.	TRBV11-2	TRBJ2-7	.	TGTGCCAGCAGCTTAGTTTCAGGGGGGTTTAACGAGCAGTACTTC	CASSLVSGGFNEQYF
.	TRBV5-6	TRBJ1-1	.	TGTGCCAGCAGCTTGGGGCGACAGTCTGAAGCTTTCTTT	CASSLGRQSEAFF
TRBD2	TRBV18	TRBJ2-1	.	TGTGCCAGCTCACCACCGGCCGGGGGGGGCAATGAGCAGTTCTTC	CASSPPAGGGNEQFF
.	TRBV7-2	TRBJ2-7	.	TGTGCCAGCAGCTTAACCTACTCCTACGAGCAGTACTTC	CASSLTYSYEQYF
TRBD2	TRBV6-1	TRBJ2-3	.	TGTGCCAGCAGTGAACTAGCGGGAGAAAATACGCAGTATTTT	CASSELAGENTQYF
TRBD1	TRBV2	TRBJ1-2	.	TGTGCCAGCAGGAACAGGGGCTCAGGCTATGGCTACACCTTC	CASRNRGSGYGYTF
.	TRBV19	TRBJ2-2	.	TGTGCCCCCCCTGAGAGCACCGGGGAGCTGTTTTTT	CAPPESTGELFF
TRBD1	TRBV30	TRBJ2-7	.	TGTGCCTGGAGTTCCCACAGGGGGCGAGAGCAGTACTTC	CAWSSHRGREQYF
.	TRBV19	TRBJ2-7	.	TGTGCCAGTAGTATAGGGTCGGCAGGGTTCGCCTACGAGCAGTACTTC	CASSIGSAGFAYEQYF
.	TRBV19	TRBJ1-5	.	TGTGCCAGCGACAGAAATCAGCCCCAGCATTTT	CASDRNQPQHF
.	TRBV29-1	TRBJ2-7	few	TGCAGCGTAGAGACAGGACTCCTAGCCTACGAGCAGTACTTC	CSVETGLLAYEQYF
TRBD1	TRBV10-1	TRBJ2-3	.	TGCGCCAGCAGTGAGTCAGGACAGGGGGTAGCAGATACGCAGTATTTT	CASSESGQGVADTQYF
.	TRBV7-2	TRBJ1-3	.	TGTGCCAGCAGCTTAGGTCCGGTTATGAGCTCTGGAAACACCATATATTTT	CASSLGPVMSSGNTIYF
TRBD1	TRBV19	TRBJ1-3	.	TGTGCCACCACGGACAGGGGTCCTTCCTTTTCTGGAAACACCATATATTTT	CATTDRGPSFSGNTIYF
TRBD1	TRBV15	TRBJ1-5	.	TGTGCCACCAGCAGAGTTAACAGGGGAGCGTTGAGCAATCAGCCCCAGCATTTT	CATSRVNRGALSNQPQHF
.	TRBV2	TRBJ1-2	.	TGTGCCAGCAGTGAGGCAGGGGCTAACTATGGCTACACCTTC	CASSEAGANYGYTF
.	TRBV7-8	TRBJ2-7	.	TGTGCCAGCAGCTTAGGTCGGTTCTCCTACGAGCAGTACTTC	CASSLGRFSYEQYF
.	TRBV7-3	TRBJ1-6	.	TGTGCCAGCAGCTCTATAGTCGGCGGAATCCTCCACTTT	CASSSIVGGILHF
TRBD1	TRBV19	TRBJ2-3	.	TGTGCCAGTAGTCCAACAGGGGGAAGCACAGATACGCAGTATTTT	CASSPTGGSTDTQYF
TRBD1	TRBV5-1	TRBJ2-7	.	TGCGCCAGCAGCCCAGGGACAGGGTCAAACGAGCAGTACTTC	CASSPGTGSNEQYF
.	TRBV11-2	TRBJ2-4	.	TGTGCCAGCAGCTTAGACGGGATAGAGAGTCACATTCAGTACTTC	CASSLDGIESHIQYF